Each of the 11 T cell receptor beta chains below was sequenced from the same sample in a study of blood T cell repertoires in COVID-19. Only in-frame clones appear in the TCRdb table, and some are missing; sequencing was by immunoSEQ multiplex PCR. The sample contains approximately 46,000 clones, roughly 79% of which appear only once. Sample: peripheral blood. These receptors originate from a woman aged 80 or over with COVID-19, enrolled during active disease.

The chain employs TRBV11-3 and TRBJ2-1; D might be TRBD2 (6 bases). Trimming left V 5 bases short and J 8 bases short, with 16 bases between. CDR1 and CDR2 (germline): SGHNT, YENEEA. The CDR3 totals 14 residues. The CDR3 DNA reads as TGTGCCAGCAGCATATCACTAGCCGGGGATGAGCAGTTCTTC. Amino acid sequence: CASSISLAGDEQFF.

CDR3 sequence: CASREGTARGSPLHF. In DNA, the CDR3 is TGTGCCAGCAGAGAGGGGACAGCCCGGGGGTCACCCCTCCACTTT. J is TRBJ1-6 and V is TRBV27; 7 bases match TRBD1. Germline trimming cut 6 bases from V and 10 bases from J; bases unmatched to any gene: 12. CDR3 length: 15 amino acids. Germline-derived CDR1 and CDR2 are MNHEY and SMNVEV (reference sequence).

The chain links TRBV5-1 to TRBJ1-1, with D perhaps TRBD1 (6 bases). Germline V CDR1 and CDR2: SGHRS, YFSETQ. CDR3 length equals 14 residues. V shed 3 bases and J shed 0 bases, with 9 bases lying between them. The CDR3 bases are TGCGCCAGCAGCTCACAGGGACTGAACACTGAAGCTTTCTTT. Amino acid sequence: CASSSQGLNTEAFF.

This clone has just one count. In DNA, the CDR3 is TGTGCCAGCAGCCAAGGCGGCGCGGGATGGGAGACCCAGTACTTC. It is translated as CASSQGGAGWETQYF. The chain carries TRBV4-2 and TRBJ2-5; D is perhaps TRBD2 (6 bases). CDR1 is LGHNA and CDR2 is YNFKEQ in the germline V gene. This CDR3 has 15 residues. Trimming stripped 1 base from V and 5 bases from J, with 14 bases between.

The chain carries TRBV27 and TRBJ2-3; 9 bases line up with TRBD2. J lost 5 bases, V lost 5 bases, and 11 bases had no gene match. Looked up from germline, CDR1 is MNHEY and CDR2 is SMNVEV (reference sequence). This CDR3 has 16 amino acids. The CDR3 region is CASSPHKSGRIDTQYF. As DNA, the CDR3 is TGTGCCAGCAGTCCCCACAAGAGCGGGAGGATAGATACGCAGTATTTT.

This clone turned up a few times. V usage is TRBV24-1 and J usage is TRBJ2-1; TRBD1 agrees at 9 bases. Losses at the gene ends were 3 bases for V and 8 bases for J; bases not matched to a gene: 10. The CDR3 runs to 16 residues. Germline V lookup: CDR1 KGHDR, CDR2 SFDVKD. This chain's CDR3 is CATSDHRTGVSDEQFF. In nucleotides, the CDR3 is TGTGCCACCAGTGATCACCGGACAGGGGTGTCGGATGAGCAGTTCTTC.

This CDR3 is CASSALGRVDQPQHF. DNA for the CDR3: TGTGCCAGCAGCGCCCTCGGCAGGGTCGATCAGCCCCAGCATTTT. This sequence joins TRBV7-9 and TRBJ1-5; D possibly corresponds to TRBD1 (5 bases). V was trimmed by 5 bases and J by 5 bases, leaving 16 bases between them. The CDR3 totals 15 residues. Germline V gene sequence: CDR1 SEHNR, CDR2 FQNEAQ (reference sequence). Combining the CDR3 with reference TRBV7-9 and TRBJ1-5 gives the whole variable domain DTGVSQNPRHKITKRGQNVTFRCDPISEHNRLYWYRQTLGQGPEFLTYFQNEAQLEKSRLLSDRFSAERPKGSFSTLEIQRTEQGDSAMYLCASSALGRVDQPQHFGDGTRLSIL.

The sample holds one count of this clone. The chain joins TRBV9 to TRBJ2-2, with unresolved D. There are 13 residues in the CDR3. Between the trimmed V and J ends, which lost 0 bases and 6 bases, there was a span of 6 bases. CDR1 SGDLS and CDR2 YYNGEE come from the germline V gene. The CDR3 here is CASSVGQPGELFF. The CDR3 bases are TGTGCCAGCAGCGTAGGGCAACCCGGGGAGCTGTTTTTT.

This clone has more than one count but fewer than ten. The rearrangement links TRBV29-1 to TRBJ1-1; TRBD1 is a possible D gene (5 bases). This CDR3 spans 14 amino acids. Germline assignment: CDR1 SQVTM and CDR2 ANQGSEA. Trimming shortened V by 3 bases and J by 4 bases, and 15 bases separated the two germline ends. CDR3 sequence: CSVDPPGGSTEAFF. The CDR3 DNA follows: TGCAGCGTTGATCCCCCCGGGGGATCCACTGAAGCTTTCTTT.

The CDR3 DNA follows: TGTGCCAGCAGCCTAGGGACTAGCGGCTACAATGAGCAGTTCTTC. Encoded protein: CASSLGTSGYNEQFF. The chain uses TRBV7-3 and TRBJ2-1; 11 bases map to TRBD2. J lost 3 bases, V lost 5 bases, and 3 bases had no gene match. CDR1 and CDR2 (germline): SGHTA, FQGTGA. This CDR3 spans 15 amino acids.

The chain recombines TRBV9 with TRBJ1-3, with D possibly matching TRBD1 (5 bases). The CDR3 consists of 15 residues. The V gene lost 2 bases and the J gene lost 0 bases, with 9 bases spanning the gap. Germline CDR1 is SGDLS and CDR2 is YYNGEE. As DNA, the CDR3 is TGTGCCAGCAGCGTGAGTGGGGCCTCTGGAAACACCATATATTTT. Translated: CASSVSGASGNTIYF.